Listed below are T cell receptor beta chains from one sample, sequenced in a study of T cell responses to AZD1222 COVID-19 vaccine. Produced via immunoSEQ multiplex PCR; TCRdb's table is partial and in-frame only. The table records roughly 100,000 clones, about 93% of them present only once. The material sequenced was peripheral blood, taken on day 0 of AZD1222 vaccination. The origin of the receptors is an adult in good health. Both conserved end residues are part of each CDR3. Expanded clones get a size class; other rows say once, few or many, or leave the size out.

CDR3 length: 15
V gene: TRBV6-5
J gene: TRBJ2-7
clone size: NA
CDR3 protein: CASRISGDSSYEQYF

CDR3 length: 14
V gene: TRBV9
J gene: TRBJ1-4
clone size: NA
CDR3 protein: CASSPGQGYEKLFF

CDR3 length: 13
V gene: TRBV18
J gene: TRBJ2-7
clone size: NA
CDR3 protein: CASSPGYSYEQYF

CDR3 length: 13
V gene: TRBV12-3/TRBV12-4
J gene: TRBJ1-2
clone size: NA
CDR3 protein: CASSPRAIYGYTF

CDR3 length: 12
V gene: TRBV2
J gene: TRBJ2-7
clone size: NA
CDR3 protein: CASSRQGYEQYF

CDR3 length: 15
V gene: TRBV28
J gene: TRBJ1-2
clone size: NA
CDR3 protein: CASSLQVRGGYGYTF

CDR3 length: 19
V gene: TRBV21-1
J gene: TRBJ2-3
clone size: once
CDR3 protein: CASSKESGTSGRARDTQYF

CDR3 length: 14
V gene: TRBV5-3
J gene: TRBJ1-1
clone size: NA
CDR3 protein: CARSSDLMNTEAFF

CDR3 length: 15
V gene: TRBV5-6
J gene: TRBJ1-1
clone size: NA
CDR3 protein: CASIPGGRSNTEAFF

CDR3 length: 16
V gene: TRBV10-3
J gene: TRBJ2-3
clone size: NA
CDR3 protein: CAISEGGRAGTDTQYF

CDR3 length: 11
V gene: TRBV28
J gene: TRBJ1-2
clone size: NA
CDR3 protein: CASKANYGYTF

CDR3 length: 11
V gene: TRBV20-1
J gene: TRBJ1-1
clone size: NA
CDR3 protein: CSASWDSEAFF

CDR3 length: 13
V gene: TRBV28
J gene: TRBJ1-5
clone size: NA
CDR3 protein: CASTMDANQPQHF

CDR3 length: 11
V gene: TRBV6-2/TRBV6-3
J gene: TRBJ2-1
clone size: NA
CDR3 protein: CASSRSREQFF

CDR3 length: 15
V gene: TRBV6-5
J gene: TRBJ1-6
clone size: NA
CDR3 protein: CAVPDRGTAGSPLHF

CDR3 length: 15
V gene: TRBV4-3
J gene: TRBJ1-1
clone size: NA
CDR3 protein: CASSRGRGSNTEAFF

CDR3 length: 16
V gene: TRBV2
J gene: TRBJ1-6
clone size: NA
CDR3 protein: CASSVQGSSYNSPLHF

CDR3 length: 14
V gene: TRBV18
J gene: TRBJ2-7
clone size: NA
CDR3 protein: CASSPRGQGYEQYF

CDR3 length: 13
V gene: TRBV3-1/TRBV3-2
J gene: TRBJ2-3
clone size: once
CDR3 protein: CASSQPRSFSRYF

CDR3 length: 12
V gene: TRBV30
J gene: TRBJ1-2
clone size: NA
CDR3 protein: CAWIQVNYGYTF

CDR3 length: 17
V gene: TRBV11-2
J gene: TRBJ2-1
clone size: once
CDR3 protein: CATGTSGRAGSYNEQFF

CDR3 length: 15
V gene: TRBV18
J gene: TRBJ2-1
clone size: once
CDR3 protein: CASPGRSGMGNEQFF

CDR3 length: 17
V gene: TRBV19
J gene: TRBJ1-5
clone size: once
CDR3 protein: CASSSLLLRGGRQPQHF

CDR3 length: 15
V gene: TRBV5-1
J gene: TRBJ2-2
clone size: NA
CDR3 protein: CASSLGHTNTGELFF

CDR3 length: 14
V gene: TRBV4-1
J gene: TRBJ1-5
clone size: NA
CDR3 protein: CASSQVTGNQPQHF

CDR3 length: 16
V gene: TRBV15
J gene: TRBJ1-6
clone size: NA
CDR3 protein: CATSRDQDSYNSPLHF

CDR3 length: 12
V gene: TRBV6-5
J gene: TRBJ1-1
clone size: NA
CDR3 protein: CASNGGGTEAFF

CDR3 length: 15
V gene: TRBV7-8
J gene: TRBJ1-1
clone size: NA
CDR3 protein: CASSLPGGSASEAFF

CDR3 length: 15
V gene: TRBV9
J gene: TRBJ1-6
clone size: NA
CDR3 protein: CASSLTGTGNSPLHF

CDR3 length: 13
V gene: TRBV12-5
J gene: TRBJ2-7
clone size: NA
CDR3 protein: CASGLLLDYEQYF

CDR3 length: 16
V gene: TRBV11-1
J gene: TRBJ2-3
clone size: NA
CDR3 protein: CASSQLAGEGTDTQYF

CDR3 length: 8
V gene: TRBV2
J gene: TRBJ1-3
clone size: NA
CDR3 protein: CASDTIYF

CDR3 length: 16
V gene: TRBV9
J gene: TRBJ1-1
clone size: NA
CDR3 protein: CASSVLGGYSNTEAFF